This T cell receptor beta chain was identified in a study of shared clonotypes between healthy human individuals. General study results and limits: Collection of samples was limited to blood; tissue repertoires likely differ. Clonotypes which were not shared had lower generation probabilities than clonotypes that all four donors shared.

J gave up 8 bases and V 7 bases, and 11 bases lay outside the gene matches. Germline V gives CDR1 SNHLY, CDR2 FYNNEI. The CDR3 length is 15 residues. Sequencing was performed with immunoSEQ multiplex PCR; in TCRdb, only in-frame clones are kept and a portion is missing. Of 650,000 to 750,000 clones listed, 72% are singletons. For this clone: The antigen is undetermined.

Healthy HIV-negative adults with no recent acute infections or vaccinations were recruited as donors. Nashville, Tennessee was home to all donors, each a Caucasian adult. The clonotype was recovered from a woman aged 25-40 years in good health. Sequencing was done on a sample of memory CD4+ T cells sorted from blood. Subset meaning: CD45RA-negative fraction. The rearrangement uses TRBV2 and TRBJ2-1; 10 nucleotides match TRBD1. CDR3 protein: CASIKGGTGEDEQFF. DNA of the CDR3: TGTGCCAGCATCAAAGGGGGGACAGGGGAAGATGAGCAGTTCTTC.